The 15 T cell receptor beta chains presented below share a single source sample, sequenced in a study of blood T cell repertoires in COVID-19. Assay used: immunoSEQ multiplex PCR; TCRdb lists only in-frame clones, some missing. The table records tens of thousands of clones, about 89% of them present only once. The specimen sequenced was peripheral blood. Every receptor here comes from a woman aged 70-85 years with acute or convalescent COVID-19.

This chain uses TRBV18 with TRBJ2-1, with 10 bases fitting TRBD2. Per germline, CDR1 KGHSH and CDR2 LQKENI. This CDR3 comprises 17 residues. The ends lost 4 bases at V and 4 bases at J; junction bases unmatched: 10. CDR3 in amino acids: CASSLAGGPRLYNEQFF. As DNA, the CDR3 is TGTGCCAGCTCACTAGCGGGAGGCCCGAGACTTTACAATGAGCAGTTCTTC.

The chain has TRBV4-2 and TRBJ1-5; D is perhaps TRBD1 (6 bases). Trimming took off 1 base at V and 4 bases at J, with 14 bases between the two ends. The CDR3 totals 16 residues. Germline CDR1 is LGHNA and CDR2 is YNFKEQ. CDR3 residues: CASSQVGGGLNQPQHF. The DNA for the CDR3 is TGTGCCAGCAGCCAAGTAGGGGGAGGGCTAAATCAGCCCCAGCATTTT.

The chain carries TRBV19 and TRBJ1-2; tentatively, D is TRBD1 (6 bases). Germline V gene sequence: CDR1 LNHDA, CDR2 SQIVND (reference sequence). The CDR3 extends over 13 amino acids. Between the trimmed V and J ends, which lost 5 bases and 5 bases, there was a span of 12 bases. CDR3 loop: CASSLLGGYGYTF. The CDR3 DNA is TGTGCCAGTAGTCTCCTAGGGGGATATGGCTACACCTTC. Combining the CDR3 with reference TRBV19 and TRBJ1-2 gives the whole variable domain DGGITQSPKYLFRKEGQNVTLSCEQNLNHDAMYWYRQDPGQGLRLIYYSQIVNDFQKGDIAEGYSVSREKKESFPLTVTSAQKNPTAFYLCASSLLGGYGYTFGSGTRLTVV.

The chain employs TRBV6-5 and TRBJ1-5; D is undetermined. Germline V gene lookup returns CDR1 MNHEY and CDR2 SVGAGI. The CDR3 totals 15 residues. Trimming removed 0 bases at V and 5 bases at J, with 11 bases between. The DNA for the CDR3 is TGTGCCAGCAGTTACTCGAACAGAAATGATCAGCCCCAGCATTTT. Its protein is CASSYSNRNDQPQHF.

The chain combines TRBV5-4 with TRBJ2-5; the D gene is possibly TRBD2 (5 bases). Trimming took 4 bases from V and 0 from J, leaving 7 bases between them. Germline V gene data show CDR1 as SGHNT and CDR2 as YYREEE (reference sequence). The CDR3 consists of 13 residues. This CDR3 is CASSGENQETQYF. CDR3 nucleotide sequence: TGTGCCAGCAGCGGGGAGAACCAAGAGACCCAGTACTTC.

The chain carries TRBV7-2 and TRBJ1-4; a weak D match, TRBD1 (6 bases). V lost 5 bases to trimming and J lost 5 bases, with 18 bases between them. This CDR3 region has 16 residues. CDR1 SGHTA and CDR2 FQGNSA come from the germline V gene. CDR3 DNA: TGTGCCAGCAGCCTTTACAGGGAGAGGGGGAATGAAAAACTGTTTTTT. It translates to CASSLYRERGNEKLFF.

The V call is TRBV19, the J call TRBJ2-1; 9 nucleotides match TRBD2. From germline, CDR1 is LNHDA and CDR2 SQIVND (reference sequence). The CDR3 has 16 amino acids. V trimming: 5 bases; J trimming: 5 bases; junction bases outside the gene matches: 10. In DNA form, the CDR3 reads TGTGCCAGTAGTGCGTCTAGCGGGATTAACAACAATGAGCAGTTCTTC. Amino acids: CASSASSGINNNEQFF.

The rearrangement links TRBV6-1 to TRBJ2-1; 13 bases match TRBD2. CDR3 length equals 19 residues. V was clipped by 2 bases and J by 7 bases; unmatched bases: 14. Germline V gene data show CDR1 as MNHNS and CDR2 as SASEGT. CDR3 region: CASSESGTSGAKGRNEQFF. For the CDR3, the DNA is TGTGCCAGCAGTGAATCGGGGACTAGCGGGGCTAAAGGGAGAAATGAGCAGTTCTTC.

The chain joins TRBV16 to TRBJ1-4, with unresolved D. Trimming pared 5 bases from V and 12 bases from J, leaving 13 bases between. CDR1 and CDR2 (germline): KGHSY, FQNENV. The CDR3 is 12 amino acids. The CDR3 loop is CASSKQTYELFF. The CDR3 nucleotides are TGTGCCAGCAGCAAACAGACCTACGAACTGTTTTTT.

CDR3 protein: CASTPAGARSTGELFF. In nucleotides, the CDR3 is TGTGCCAGCACCCCTGCGGGGGCCCGGAGCACCGGGGAGCTGTTTTTT. This chain links TRBV28 with TRBJ2-2, with D perhaps matching TRBD2 (7 bases). This CDR3 has 16 amino acids. Germline values: CDR1 MDHEN, CDR2 SYDVKM. Trimming took 7 bases from V and 4 from J, leaving 19 bases between them.

The V gene is TRBV19, the J gene TRBJ1-1; 7 bases line up with TRBD1. Trimming took 11 bases from V and 1 from J; bases not matched to a gene: 4. CDR3 length: 12 amino acids. The germline V gene encodes CDR1 LNHDA and CDR2 SQIVND (reference sequence). The CDR3 is CAGRTGNTEAFF. For the CDR3, the DNA is TGTGCCGGGCGGACAGGGAACACTGAAGCTTTCTTT.

The V call is TRBV2, the J call TRBJ1-6; 8 nucleotides match TRBD1. The CDR3 has 14 amino acids. From germline, CDR1 is SNHLY and CDR2 FYNNEI. J gave up 9 bases and V 5 bases, and 6 bases lay outside the gene matches. CDR3 DNA: TGTGCCAGCAGTTGGACAGGGAGAAGTTCACCCCTCCACTTT. It yields the protein CASSWTGRSSPLHF. Drawing the rest from reference TRBV2 and TRBJ1-6, the complete variable domain is EPEVTQTPSHQVTQMGQEVILRCVPISNHLYFYWYRQILGQKVEFLVSFYNNEISEKSEIFDDQFSVERPDGSNFTLKIRSTKLEDSAMYFCASSWTGRSSPLHFGNGTRLTVT.

The rearrangement joins TRBV19 to TRBJ2-3, with D possibly matching TRBD1 (5 bases). Germline lookup yields CDR1 LNHDA and CDR2 SQIVND (reference sequence). V was cut by 9 bases and J by 2 bases, with 12 bases left in between. The CDR3 has 13 amino acids. The CDR3, as DNA: TGTGCCAGGAAGACAGAACCCACAGATACGCAGTATTTT. Translated, it gives CARKTEPTDTQYF.

This rearrangement joins TRBV5-1 to TRBJ2-2; no clear D gene. With 0 bases removed from V and 1 base from J, the gap between germline ends came to 4 bases. The germline gives CDR1 SGHRS, CDR2 YFSETQ. CDR3 size: 14 residues. The CDR3 protein is CASSLGLNTGELFF. The CDR3 coding sequence is TGCGCCAGCAGCTTGGGACTGAACACCGGGGAGCTGTTTTTT.

This clone was picked up one time. The chain is built from TRBV2 and TRBJ1-1, with 7 bases fitting TRBD1. Germline V gene sequence: CDR1 SNHLY, CDR2 FYNNEI. The junction had 14 bases not matched to a gene; V was cut back by 0 bases and J by 7 bases. This CDR3 is built from 17 residues. The CDR3 region has the DNA TGTGCCAGCAGTGAAGCGTTCGGGGACAGCTTTAACCTTGAAGCTTTCTTT. Protein: CASSEAFGDSFNLEAFF.